This TCR beta chain was sequenced during a study of T cell responses to AZD1222 COVID-19 vaccine (dated by TCRdb to the early 2020s). For context, the study as a whole: TCR sequencing was performed for over 230 trial participants, of whom about 200 were given two doses of AZD1222 and roughly 25 were given two doses of MenACWY control vaccine. Trial participants were enrolled by age into subgroups of 18-55, 56-69 and 70-plus years, and about 150, 27 and 61 TCR-sequenced participants, respectively, were included in these subgroups.

CDR1 and CDR2, looked up from the germline V gene (reference sequence), are LGHDT and YNNKEL. V was cut back by 5 bases and J by 5 bases, leaving a gap of 2 bases between them. Taken from cysteine to phenylalanine, the CDR3 has 10 residues. Left in the record is the CDR3 DNA by itself, 30 bases read in frame from the first base. The CDR3 regions of human TCRbeta chains were analyzed by immunosequencing. The source study handled its data this way. TCRs in the repertoires were compared against a reference library of SARS-CoV-2-specific TCRs that had been generated with the MIRA antigen-specificity platform. Breadth was defined as the fraction of unique TCRs that were SARS-CoV-2-associated. Depth was defined as the fraction of total T cells that were SARS-CoV-2-associated. Using the MIRA data, each spike-specific TCR was assigned both to the spike region to which the TCR was reactive and to a CD4 or CD8 class. Log10-transformed breadth and depth values were compared by one-way ANOVA with Sidak's multiple comparisons tests. TCRdb mirrors the immuneACCESS table, restricted to in-frame sequences. Some clones are absent from its copies; in checked studies, under half trace to an unresolved V gene, and the reason for the others is unknown. The V and J calls and clone size come from that table; D and trimming were worked out from the DNA. A total of 150,000 or so clones appear in this sample, over 80% of them only once. The ten most abundant clones make up around 3.8% of the sample.

The sample's time point label is to be understood as: about 28 days (+/-7) after the second vaccine dose. AZD1222 recipients with second doses at about 4 weeks or about 12 weeks were pooled, because spike-specific TCR depth and breadth did not differ between schedules. Samples from vaccinated people were obtained from the UK trials COV001 and COV002, which included a single-blind randomized controlled phase 2/3 trial of AZD1222 (ChAdOx1 nCoV-19) in healthy adults. For TCRbeta chain sequencing, PBMC samples were collected from trial participants at day 0 and at day 28 after the second dose. As for this clone: What antigen it recognizes has not been identified. No much larger clonotype is one base removed from it; base qualities were not supplied.

Beyond this particular receptor, the publication reports: Because no samples from the day 14 peak response were available, repertoires could be characterized only after the peak T cell response. The 56-69-year group was small, and its depth increase did not reach significance, likely because of low power. The vaccine-associated CD4 TCRs covered the entire spike protein, and the dominant responses fell in regions 160-218 and 743-854. Conclusions about previously exposed vaccinees are limited, since just 6 or 7 AZD1222 recipients were seropositive for SARS-CoV-2 at baseline. Reportedly, close to half of the unique spike-specific TCRs recognized epitopes lying outside the regions that are mutated in the B.1.351 and B.1.1.7 variants. A significant rise in spike-specific TCR breadth and depth was observed after two AZD1222 doses relative to day 0 and relative to MenACWY recipients. Participants were mostly white British and included more females than males, and it was suggested by the authors that clonal diversity may have been underestimated.

This sequence uses TRBV3-1 (or the pseudogene TRBV3-2) and TRBJ2-3, with no confident D gene call. The sequencing used peripheral blood, collected 28 days after the second AZD1222 dose. This TCR came from an adult who received the AZD1222 COVID-19 vaccine. The CDR3 corresponds to CASSGDTQYF. The nucleotide sequence is TGTGCCAGCAGCGGAGATACGCAGTATTTT.